The rows below give T cell receptor beta chains drawn from one sample of a study of cytomegalovirus exposure and HLA in healthy donors. This table comes from immunoSEQ multiplex PCR, and its TCRdb copy is limited to in-frame clones, with some not included. The sample lists 120,000 or so clones, about 85% occurring once. Source material: PBMCs. These receptors were taken from a woman in her 30s in good health and CMV-seronegative. The CDR3 runs from the conserved cysteine through the conserved F or W. D genes are given only for firm matches. The size entry is marked missing in some rows and otherwise reads once, few, many or a size class.

v_gene,j_gene,d_gene,abundance,CDR3aa
TRBV6-1,TRBJ1-4,TRBD1,.,CASSAGQGGEKLFF
TRBV10-1,TRBJ2-3,TRBD1,once,CASTGDRVELDTQYF
TRBV11-2,TRBJ1-4,TRBD1,.,CASSLTGGSEKLFF
TRBV19,TRBJ2-7,TRBD2,.,CASSIRTSGEQYF
TRBV4-2,TRBJ1-3,.,.,CASSQAGQGNTIYF
TRBV15,TRBJ2-7,TRBD2,.,CATNPGGGASYEQYF
TRBV10-3,TRBJ1-4,.,.,CAVQSATNEKLFF
TRBV9,TRBJ2-7,.,.,CASSVGPTSNEQYF
TRBV19,TRBJ1-5,.,.,CASSMPSRSNQPQHF
TRBV2,TRBJ2-5,.,few,CASSEVGGRGETQYF
TRBV28,TRBJ2-7,TRBD1,.,CASSPYRGEQYF
TRBV29-1,TRBJ1-5,TRBD1,.,CSVAGQNGNQPQHF
TRBV5-1,TRBJ2-3,TRBD2,.,CASSFGLAGGDTQYF
TRBV2,TRBJ2-7,.,.,CASKRSNSYEQYF
TRBV27,TRBJ2-7,.,.,CASRAQLTSQLLEQYF
TRBV2,TRBJ2-1,.,.,CASSEISGGPTRFF